A single TCR beta chain is shown here with its context. Antigen unknown. The data were obtained in a study of T cell responses to AZD1222 COVID-19 vaccine. Losses at the gene ends were 2 bases for V and 5 bases for J; bases not matched to a gene: 3. Germline assignment: CDR1 LGHDT and CDR2 YNNKEL (reference sequence). CDR3 length: 14 residues. Findings of the study overall: Donor demographics were predominantly white British with a female majority; clonal diversity may be underestimated. Unmutated regions of variants are reportedly targeted by nearly half of spike-specific TCRs.

Sequencing was performed with immunoSEQ multiplex PCR; in TCRdb, only in-frame clones are kept and a portion is missing. The sample lists some 150,000 clones; about 92% were seen once. The chain couples TRBV3-1 (or the pseudogene TRBV3-2) to TRBJ1-1, with 9 bases fitting TRBD1. The material was peripheral blood, obtained on day 0 of AZD1222 vaccination. The origin of this receptor is an adult in good health. The CDR3 region has the DNA TGTGCCAGCAGCCAACCGGGACAGGGAACTGAAGCTTTCTTT. Translating it yields CASSQPGQGTEAFF.